One sample yielded the 13 T cell receptor beta chains listed below, sequenced in a study of blood T cell repertoires in COVID-19. Clones were sequenced by immunoSEQ multiplex PCR, and TCRdb holds only the in-frame ones, with some missing. The table has about 230,000 clones, 84% seen once. What was sequenced was peripheral blood. The receptor set was obtained from a woman between 35 and 50 years old who had recovered from COVID-19.

The rearrangement links TRBV7-3 to TRBJ2-1, with D maybe TRBD1 (7 bases). The germline V gene has CDR1 SGHTA and CDR2 FQGTGA. Trimming took off 4 bases at V and 2 bases at J, with 18 bases between the two ends. This CDR3 spans 17 amino acids. The CDR3 DNA is TGTGCCAGCAGCTCACAAGCCGGCGGGACAGCCTACAATGAGCAGTTCTTC. Its translation: CASSSQAGGTAYNEQFF.

The genes are TRBV19 and TRBJ2-7, with D possibly being TRBD2 (5 bases). This CDR3 comprises 17 residues. The ends were cut back, 10 bases at V and 3 bases at J, with 28 bases in the middle. Germline V lookup: CDR1 LNHDA, CDR2 SQIVND (reference sequence). CDR3 sequence (DNA): TGTGCCACACGATCCCCGGTCGAGGGCACAGTAGTCTACGAGCAGTACTTC. Its protein product is CATRSPVEGTVVYEQYF. The full variable domain, in which reference TRBV19 and TRBJ2-7 provide the parts outside the CDR3, is DGGITQSPKYLFRKEGQNVTLSCEQNLNHDAMYWYRQDPGQGLRLIYYSQIVNDFQKGDIAEGYSVSREKKESFPLTVTSAQKNPTAFYLCATRSPVEGTVVYEQYFGPGTRLTVT.

V usage is TRBV20-1 and J usage is TRBJ2-5; 9 bases match TRBD2. In germline, CDR1 is DFQATT, CDR2 SNEGSKA (reference sequence). The CDR3 extends over 14 amino acids. The ends lost 3 bases at V and 5 bases at J; junction bases unmatched: 7. The CDR3 region is CSASHSGGGETQYF. Written as DNA, the CDR3 is TGCAGTGCTAGTCATAGCGGGGGTGGTGAGACCCAGTACTTC.

The chain has TRBV25-1 and TRBJ1-2; possible D gene TRBD1, 5 bases. Germline-derived CDR1 and CDR2 are MGHDK and SYGVNS. Trimming shortened V by 4 bases and J by 6 bases, and 12 bases separated the two germline ends. This CDR3 spans 13 amino acids. This chain's CDR3 is CASSANGGNGYTF. The CDR3 coding sequence is TGTGCCAGCAGTGCCAACGGGGGGAATGGCTACACCTTC.

This chain joins TRBV11-3 and TRBJ2-5; D not resolved. This CDR3 contains 15 residues. The ends were cut back, 6 bases at V and 2 bases at J, with 16 bases in the middle. The germline V gene has CDR1 SGHNT and CDR2 YENEEA. CDR3 in amino acids: CASRKRRMEQETQYF. The DNA for the CDR3 is TGTGCCAGCAGGAAACGAAGGATGGAGCAAGAGACCCAGTACTTC.

This clone was counted a few times. The V gene is TRBV5-6, the J gene TRBJ2-3; D is possibly TRBD2 (6 bases). The V and J ends lost 5 bases and 1 base respectively, with 11 bases between them. Germline V lookup: CDR1 SGHDT, CDR2 YYEEEE. CDR3 length equals 14 residues. The CDR3 protein is CASSTQRGTDTQYF. In nucleotides, the CDR3 is TGTGCCAGCAGTACCCAGCGGGGCACAGATACGCAGTATTTT. Complete variable domain (other parts from reference TRBV5-6 and TRBJ2-3): DAGVTQSPTHLIKTRGQQVTLRCSPKSGHDTVSWYQQALGQGPQFIFQYYEEEERQRGNFPDRFSGHQFPNYSSELNVNALLLGDSALYLCASSTQRGTDTQYFGPGTRLTVL.

The chain recombines TRBV7-2 with TRBJ1-2; D is perhaps TRBD1 (5 bases). With 0 bases removed from V and 7 bases from J, the gap between germline ends came to 6 bases. CDR1 is SGHTA, CDR2 FQGNSA, per germline. This CDR3 spans 12 amino acids. CDR3 in amino acids: CASSLAGAGYTF. CDR3 sequence (DNA): TGTGCCAGCAGCTTAGCAGGGGCTGGCTACACCTTC.

This clone was seen many times. The rearrangement joins TRBV5-1 to TRBJ1-1, with 8 bases lining up with TRBD1. J lost 5 bases, V lost 3 bases, and 6 bases had no gene match. Germline CDR1 SGHRS, CDR2 YFSETQ. This CDR3 comprises 14 residues. The chain's CDR3 is CASSSGQAETEAFF. CDR3 DNA sequence: TGCGCCAGCAGCTCGGGACAGGCGGAAACTGAAGCTTTCTTT.

J is TRBJ1-5 and V is TRBV6-2 or TRBV6-3; D gene unclear. This CDR3 is 14 amino acids long. Germline lookup yields CDR1 MNHEY and CDR2 SVGEGT. Trimming took off 3 bases at V and 4 bases at J, with 10 bases between the two ends. Written as DNA, the CDR3 is TGTGCCAGCAGTTATTTTGAGGCAAATCAGCCCCAGCATTTT. As protein: CASSYFEANQPQHF.

This clone was detected only once. The chain couples TRBV5-5 to TRBJ1-1, with 7 positions matching TRBD1. The CDR3 length is 11 residues. The germline CDR1 and CDR2 sequences are SGHKS and YYEKEE (reference sequence). Trimming took 5 bases from V and 11 from J; bases not matched to a gene: 6. CDR3 sequence reads: CASSGDRVAFF. In DNA, the CDR3 is TGTGCCAGCAGTGGTGACAGGGTTGCTTTCTTT.

The chain has TRBV12-3 or TRBV12-4 and TRBJ2-7; D may be TRBD2 (7 bases). CDR3 length: 13 residues. Trimming removed 3 bases from V and 7 bases from J, with 13 bases in between. The CDR3 DNA reads as TGTGCCAGCAGTTTTAGGGGGGAGGGGGAGCAGTACTTC. Its protein product is CASSFRGEGEQYF.

The rearrangement joins TRBV5-1 to TRBJ1-6; no definite D call. The CDR3 runs 15 residues. The germline gives CDR1 SGHRS, CDR2 YFSETQ. V dropped 2 bases and J dropped 3 bases, with 9 bases sitting between them. CDR3 protein: CASSFSGFYNSPLHF. The CDR3 DNA is TGCGCCAGCAGCTTTTCAGGTTTCTATAATTCACCCCTCCACTTT.

This clone has a single count. J is TRBJ2-1 and V is TRBV9, with a possible D match to TRBD2 (6 bases). This CDR3 contains 14 residues. V gave up 3 bases and J gave up 7 bases, with 14 bases separating them. The V gene's germline CDR1 is SGDLS and CDR2 YYNGEE. The chain's CDR3 is CASSAPGTGNEQFF. DNA for the CDR3: TGTGCCAGCAGCGCCCCCGGGACTGGTAATGAGCAGTTCTTC.